This T cell receptor (beta chain) was sequenced in a study of blood T cell repertoires in COVID-19. V lost 3 bases, J lost 4 bases, and 6 bases stayed unmatched. The CDR3 length is 17 residues. CDR1 is SGDLS and CDR2 is YYNGEE in the germline V gene. Here immunoSEQ multiplex PCR was the method, and the copy in TCRdb shows in-frame clones only, minus some. The sample records roughly 160,000 clones, 70% to 90% being singletons. The chain has TRBV9 and TRBJ2-1; 14 nucleotides match TRBD2. The specimen sequenced was peripheral blood. The receptor was derived from a middle-aged man with acute or convalescent COVID-19. The CDR3 is CASSARTSGGNYNEQFF. As DNA, the CDR3 is TGTGCCAGCAGCGCCCGGACTAGCGGGGGGAATTACAATGAGCAGTTCTTC.